This TCR beta chain was retrieved from a study of blood T cell repertoires in COVID-19. Study-wide context: Acute and convalescent COVID-19 specimens originated in the United States, Italy and Spain.

The study drew participants aged roughly 18 to 95 years from about two dozen US areas. Donors of Cohort 3 who recovered were those that had two negative PCRs, clearance, or symptom resolution. TCRdb's table, derived via immunoSEQ multiplex PCR, lists solely in-frame clones and lacks some. The table includes about 410,000 clones, about 92% detected once. Germline V gene lookup returns CDR1 SNHLY and CDR2 FYNNEI. Unmatched junction bases numbered 13, after V lost 7 bases and J lost 8 bases. The CDR3 is 16 amino acids. J is TRBJ2-1 and V is TRBV2; TRBD2 matches 11 bases. The sequence derives from a man younger than 35 who had recovered from COVID-19. The sequencing input was PBMCs or T cells enriched from blood (not recorded which). This CDR3 reads CASTEGLAARGDEQFF. CDR3 bases: TGTGCCAGCACCGAGGGACTAGCGGCTCGCGGGGATGAGCAGTTCTTC.